This T cell receptor beta chain comes out of a study of blood T cell repertoires in COVID-19 (dated by TCRdb to the early 2020s). Concerning the study at large: Samples covering the acute and convalescent phases of COVID-19 were provided by collaborators in the United States, Italy and Spain. The material from the prospective study consisted of cDNA or gDNA derived from T cells, B-cell-depleted T cells, or PBMCs. Deeply sampled blood TCRbeta repertoires from subjects exposed to, actively infected with, or recovered from COVID-19 were included in the dataset. The repertoires were made available in a free public database intended to serve as a resource for research on the immune response to SARS-CoV-2. The samples were drawn from the first 160 participants of the ongoing ImmuneRACE study and from 1,254 subjects provided by 6 global collaborators. Sample metadata almost always included a de-identified subject ID, COVID-19 status, age in years and sex. Where available, HLA class I and class II types were obtained from metadata supplied by the sample provider rather than from assay-based typing. Results and caveats for the whole study, not just this receptor: The amount of clinical and demographic metadata varied by source and participant and was provided uncurated.

With regard to this clone: This receptor's antigen is unknown. There are no base qualities to consult, and no much larger clone falls within one base.

The germline V gene gives CDR1 as SGDLS and CDR2 as YYNGEE. Its CDR3 holds 13 amino acids, cysteine through phenylalanine. The only DNA kept is the CDR3, 39 bases in frame from the first base. V loses 3 bases, J loses 2 bases, and the germline ends lie 8 bases apart. TCRbeta CDR3 regions were amplified from genomic DNA by means of the immunoSEQ Assay, a bias-controlled multiplex PCR. For the original study's pipeline: The number of nucleated cells in each sample was estimated from the amplification of reference gene primers within the assay. Sequence reads were collapsed and filtered to measure the absolute abundance of every unique TCRbeta CDR3 rearrangement. For each sample, productive Simpson clonality was calculated as the square root of Simpson's diversity index over productive rearrangements. Held by TCRdb, this immuneACCESS table contains in-frame sequences only and omits some clones. Under half of the omission traces to an unresolved V gene where checked; the cause of the rest is unknown. That table gives V, J and clone size, and the DNA gave D and trimming. The sample table holds some 140,000 clones, of which roughly 90% were seen once. Roughly 2.2% of the sample belongs to the ten largest clones.

Whole blood was collected in K2EDTA tubes by collaborating institutions according to the institutions' own protocols. For TCRbeta analysis, collaborator samples were shipped as frozen whole blood, as isolated PBMCs, or as DNA extracted from either sample type. Recombination joined TRBV9 with TRBJ2-5, with the identity of the D gene unclear. The receptor's source is a man between 65 and 79 years old with active COVID-19. Material: peripheral blood. The DNA sequence is TGTGCCAGCAGCGGAGGTTTACAAGAGACCCAGTACTTC. This sequence encodes CASSGGLQETQYF.